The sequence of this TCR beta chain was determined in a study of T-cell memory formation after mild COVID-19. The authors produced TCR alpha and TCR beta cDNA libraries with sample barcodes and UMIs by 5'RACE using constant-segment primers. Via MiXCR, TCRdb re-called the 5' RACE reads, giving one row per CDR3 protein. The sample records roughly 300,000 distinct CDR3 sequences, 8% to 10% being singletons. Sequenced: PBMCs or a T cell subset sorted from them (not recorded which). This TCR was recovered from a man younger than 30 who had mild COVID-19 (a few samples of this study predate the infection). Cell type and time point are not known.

CDR3 DNA sequence: TGCGCCAGCAGCGAGGGCCTCGGTGGAAACACCATATATTTT. It codes for CASSEGLGGNTIYF. This chain joins TRBV5-1 and TRBJ1-3; D is undetermined. The CDR3 has 14 amino acids. The V gene's germline CDR1 is SGHRS and CDR2 YFSETQ. V was trimmed by 4 bases and J by 3 bases, leaving 11 bases between them.